This T cell receptor (beta chain) was sequenced during a study of cytomegalovirus exposure and HLA in healthy donors. Study observations and caveats: Among immune exposure information, only CMV serostatus was available. An analysis was carried out at a later point. It showed that HLA-associated TCR beta chains were more clonally expanded than equally common non-associated chains.

For this clone: Its antigen is as yet unknown.

The study ran its PCR with 60 Vbeta and 13 Jbeta primers. Measured with immunoSEQ multiplex PCR; TCRdb has only the in-frame clones, and not every one. The table has about 120,000 clones, under 85% seen once. The origin of this receptor is a male donor in good health and CMV-seropositive. Sequences were obtained from PBMCs.

The DNA for the CDR3 is TGTGCCACCAGCATAGGACAGCTATACGAGCAGTACTTC. Its protein is CATSIGQLYEQYF. V usage is TRBV15 and J usage is TRBJ2-7; a possible D gene is TRBD1 (6 bases). Germline lookup yields CDR1 LNHNV and CDR2 YYDKDF (reference sequence). The V end lost 4 bases, the J end lost 4 bases, and 11 bases lay between the germline ends. CDR3 length: 13 residues.